The present T cell receptor beta chain was sequenced within a study of blood T cell repertoires in COVID-19. On the study more broadly: Both acute and convalescent COVID-19 samples were obtained from the United States, Italy and Spain. PBMCs, B-cell-depleted T cells, or T cells provided the cDNA or gDNA that made up the material.

Only in-frame clones appear in the TCRdb table, and some are missing; sequencing was by immunoSEQ multiplex PCR. The table shows about 50,000 clones, with around 88% occurring only once. Trimming took 7 bases from V and 5 from J; bases not matched to a gene: 16. The CDR3 totals 16 residues. Germline lookup yields CDR1 LNHDA and CDR2 SQIVND (reference sequence). This clone was counted a few times. What was sequenced was peripheral blood. The chain has TRBV19 and TRBJ1-2; 7 positions agree with TRBD1. The sequence came from a woman aged 80 or over with acute or convalescent COVID-19. The CDR3 spells CASTPTDRDSGYGYTF. The DNA for the CDR3 is TGTGCCAGTACCCCAACCGACCGGGACAGTGGTTATGGCTACACCTTC. The full variable domain, completed using reference TRBV19 and TRBJ1-2, is DGGITQSPKYLFRKEGQNVTLSCEQNLNHDAMYWYRQDPGQGLRLIYYSQIVNDFQKGDIAEGYSVSREKKESFPLTVTSAQKNPTAFYLCASTPTDRDSGYGYTFGSGTRLTVV.